The 28 T cell receptor beta chains presented below share a single source sample, sequenced in a study of blood T cells in healthy people across ages. Alongside a J-beta primer mix, a sample-barcoded 5' primer served in a second PCR lasting about 7 to 12 cycles. TCRdb independently ran MiXCR on the 5' RACE reads; one entry per CDR3 protein. Of 650,000 to 1,000,000 distinct CDR3 sequences listed, roughly 35% are singletons. Sequenced sample: blood. The receptors shown here come from a young man in good health.

The rearrangement joins TRBV29-1 to TRBJ2-3; D assignment may be TRBD1 or TRBD2 (5 bases each). The CDR3 has 11 residues. Trimming stripped 7 bases from V and 1 base from J, with 6 bases between. Germline V gives CDR1 SQVTM, CDR2 ANQGSEA. The CDR3 is CSGDGTDTQYF. The CDR3 nucleotides are TGCAGCGGGGACGGCACAGATACGCAGTATTTT.

The CDR3 nucleotides read TGTGCCAGTAATACCTTAGGGAGGAACACTGAAGCTTTCTTT. The encoded protein is CASNTLGRNTEAFF. The chain couples TRBV19 to TRBJ1-1; no clear D gene. Germline V CDR1 and CDR2: LNHDA, SQIVND (reference sequence). V was clipped by 7 bases and J by 1 base, with 13 bases between them. This CDR3 is built from 14 residues.

This clonotype showed up just a few times. V usage is TRBV5-1 and J usage is TRBJ2-7; D is perhaps TRBD1 or TRBD2 (5 bases each). The CDR3 is 15 amino acids. Trimming left V 1 base short and J 3 bases short, with 14 bases between. Germline V gives CDR1 SGHRS, CDR2 YFSETQ. In DNA form, the CDR3 reads TGCGCCAGCAGCTTGAGAGGGGCCAGTCTCTACGAGCAGTACTTC. Its translation is CASSLRGASLYEQYF.

The V and J genes are TRBV27 and TRBJ2-2, with D hard to call. The CDR3 sequence is 15 residues long. The V end lost 3 bases, the J end lost 2 bases, and 10 bases lay between the germline ends. CDR1 MNHEY and CDR2 SMNVEV come from the germline V gene (reference sequence). The CDR3 is CASSFNVPNTGELFF. The CDR3 DNA reads as TGTGCCAGCAGTTTTAATGTGCCCAACACCGGGGAGCTGTTTTTT.

This chain joins TRBV6-4 and TRBJ2-3; a possible D gene is TRBD2 (5 bases). This CDR3 region has 14 residues. CDR1 MRHNA and CDR2 SNTAGT come from the germline V gene. V lost 6 bases to trimming and J lost 2 bases, with 12 bases between them. CDR3 residues: CASSQEATTDTQYF. The CDR3, as DNA: TGTGCCAGCAGCCAGGAGGCCACCACAGATACGCAGTATTTT.

This clonotype was found a few times. The V call is TRBV29-1, the J call TRBJ2-3; the match to TRBD2 covers 13 bases. Germline loops: CDR1 SQVTM, CDR2 ANQGSEA. This CDR3 has 16 residues. J was trimmed by 4 bases and V by 7 bases; bases with no gene match: 11. The CDR3 nucleotides are TGCAGCGCCACTAGCGGGGGGGTGATACTGGCAGATACGCAGTATTTT. It encodes CSATSGGVILADTQYF.

The rearrangement uses TRBV27 and TRBJ1-1, with 7 bases fitting TRBD1. The CDR3 consists of 16 residues. V lost 8 bases, J lost 0 bases, and 12 bases stayed unmatched. The germline CDR1 and CDR2 sequences are MNHEY and SMNVEV (reference sequence). The CDR3 DNA reads as TGTGCCAGCGGGCCGTACAGGGGAGCCTTGAACACTGAAGCTTTCTTT. This encodes CASGPYRGALNTEAFF.

This clonotype has only a few counts. The chain couples TRBV6-2 or TRBV6-3 to TRBJ1-2; TRBD1 might be the D (5 bases). Trimming removed 4 bases at V and 5 bases at J, with 14 bases between. Per the germline V gene, CDR1 is MNHEY and CDR2 is SVGEGT. This CDR3 is 14 amino acids long. CDR3 region: CASSWDRIGYGYTF. As DNA, the CDR3 is TGTGCCAGCAGTTGGGACCGCATCGGGTATGGCTACACCTTC.

The table lists this clonotype with a count of one. The genes are TRBV10-3 and TRBJ2-3; 9 positions match TRBD2. The CDR3 has 18 residues. Unmatched junction bases numbered 11, after V lost 0 bases and J lost 4 bases. CDR1 is ENHRY, CDR2 SYGVKD, per germline. CDR3 sequence: CAISESGSGGRSADTQYF. CDR3 coding DNA: TGTGCCATCAGTGAGTCGGGCAGCGGGGGGCGAAGCGCAGATACGCAGTATTTT.

The rearrangement uses TRBV11-3 and TRBJ1-2, with unresolved D. With 2 bases removed from V and 6 bases from J, the gap between germline ends came to 13 bases. The CDR3 has 14 residues. CDR1 and CDR2 (germline): SGHNT, YENEEA. In DNA, the CDR3 is TGTGCCAGCAGCTTAAGGTTCGGGGAGAATGGCTACACCTTC. Translating gives CASSLRFGENGYTF.

This clonotype was observed many times. The V and J genes are TRBV29-1 and TRBJ2-1; D gene uncertain. V lost 7 bases to trimming and J lost 4 bases, with 11 bases between them. The germline gives CDR1 SQVTM, CDR2 ANQGSEA. The CDR3 is made up of 12 amino acids. The CDR3, as DNA: TGCAGCGCCGCAGGCGGTTACAATGAGCAGTTCTTC. This encodes CSAAGGYNEQFF.

This clonotype occurred once. Possible read error: a much larger clone is one base away. This chain links TRBV12-3 or TRBV12-4 with TRBJ1-2; D uncertain. The CDR3 has 13 amino acids. The CDR3 loop is CAGSFSANYGYTF. As DNA, the CDR3 is TGTGCCGGCAGTTTTTCAGCTAACTATGGCTACACCTTC.

This clonotype turned up a few times. This rearrangement joins TRBV7-2 to TRBJ1-2, with D hard to call. Germline CDR1 is SGHTA and CDR2 is FQGNSA. Trimming took off 6 bases at V and 2 bases at J, with 10 bases between the two ends. This CDR3 region has 13 residues. This CDR3 is CASRTPRNYGYTF. In DNA form, the CDR3 reads TGTGCCAGCAGAACACCTAGGAACTATGGCTACACCTTC.

This rearrangement joins TRBV20-1 to TRBJ1-4, with 7 bases aligning to TRBD1. The CDR3 contains 13 residues. V was pared by 4 bases and J by 4 bases, with 3 bases of the junction left unmatched. The germline V gene has CDR1 DFQATT and CDR2 SNEGSKA (reference sequence). The CDR3 coding sequence is TGCAGTGCTACCGGGACAGTTAATGAAAAACTGTTTTTT. Translating gives CSATGTVNEKLFF.

CDR3 nucleotide sequence: TGTGCCAGCAGTTCAAAGGACAGGTTATACAATGAGCAGTACTTC. Translation: CASSSKDRLYNEQYF. The chain is built from TRBV27 and TRBJ2-7, with 7 bases lining up with TRBD1. CDR1 and CDR2 (germline): MNHEY, SMNVEV (reference sequence). The CDR3 contains 15 residues. The V gene end was trimmed by 4 bases and the J gene end by 7 bases; junction bases not matched to a gene: 13.

This clonotype has ten or more counts. This chain's CDR3 is CASSQTTGSYEQYF. The CDR3 region has the DNA TGCGCCAGCAGCCAAACCACCGGTTCCTACGAGCAGTACTTC. J is TRBJ2-7 and V is TRBV4-1, with D unresolved. The CDR3 sequence is 14 residues long. Per the germline V gene, CDR1 is MGHRA and CDR2 is YSYEKL. V was cut by 2 bases and J by 1 base, with 9 bases left in between.

This clonotype was recorded many times. V usage is TRBV10-3 and J usage is TRBJ2-3; 7 nucleotides agree with TRBD2. Germline values: CDR1 ENHRY, CDR2 SYGVKD. The CDR3 covers 12 residues. V shed 8 bases and J 3 bases; nucleotides not matched to a gene: 2. The DNA of the CDR3 is TGTGCCATCTTCGGGGGGACAGATACGCAGTATTTT. It specifies CAIFGGTDTQYF.

This clonotype showed up just a few times. V usage is TRBV29-1 and J usage is TRBJ2-2, with TRBD1 identical over 8 bases. J lost 5 bases, V lost 3 bases, and 5 bases had no gene match. This CDR3 is 14 amino acids long. Germline CDR1 and CDR2: SQVTM and ANQGSEA. CDR3 in amino acids: CSVEKDRETGELFF. CDR3 nucleotide sequence: TGCAGCGTTGAGAAGGACAGGGAGACCGGGGAGCTGTTTTTT.

There are many counts of this clonotype. V and J are TRBV29-1 and TRBJ2-5; D may be TRBD1 (7 bases). This CDR3 contains 15 residues. Germline V lookup: CDR1 SQVTM, CDR2 ANQGSEA. The germline V and J ends were trimmed by 4 bases and 4 bases, with 19 bases remaining between them. The CDR3 loop is CSVGVLGQEGETQYF. The CDR3 DNA reads as TGCAGCGTTGGAGTTCTCGGACAGGAGGGAGAGACCCAGTACTTC.

This rearrangement joins TRBV12-3 or TRBV12-4 to TRBJ2-2, with D perhaps TRBD2 (5 bases). V gave up 6 bases and J gave up 1 base, with 12 bases separating them. The length of the CDR3 is 15 residues. DNA of the CDR3: TGTGCCAGCAGCCCGGGGATTATGAACACCGGGGAGCTGTTTTTT. Its translation is CASSPGIMNTGELFF.

This clonotype was seen a few times. The rearrangement joins TRBV29-1 to TRBJ1-6; D may be TRBD1 (5 bases). Trimming pared 6 bases from V and 8 bases from J, leaving 11 bases between. Germline V gene lookup returns CDR1 SQVTM and CDR2 ANQGSEA. CDR3 size: 12 residues. The CDR3 region has the DNA TGCAGCGTCCGGGACCAGGATTCACCCCTCCACTTT. This sequence encodes CSVRDQDSPLHF.

The chain uses TRBV20-1 and TRBJ2-3; 7 bases map to TRBD2. The ends lost 0 bases at V and 6 bases at J; junction bases unmatched: 15. Germline CDR1 and CDR2: DFQATT and SNEGSKA (reference sequence). The CDR3 is 17 amino acids. The CDR3: CSARDLRRAGPSDTQYF. In nucleotides, the CDR3 is TGCAGTGCTAGAGATTTAAGGCGAGCGGGGCCCTCCGATACGCAGTATTTT.

This clonotype came up many times. The chain recombines TRBV5-1 with TRBJ2-7; 8 bases line up with TRBD1. The CDR3 sequence is 17 residues long. The germline gives CDR1 SGHRS, CDR2 YFSETQ. J gave up 1 base and V 4 bases, and 13 bases lay outside the gene matches. The CDR3 nucleotides read TGCGCCAGCAGCCCTCCACGGACAGGGCGAAGTTCCTACGAGCAGTACTTC. Its protein is CASSPPRTGRSSYEQYF.

The rearrangement links TRBV20-1 to TRBJ2-7; unclear D gene. The CDR3 covers 12 residues. Germline assignment: CDR1 DFQATT and CDR2 SNEGSKA (reference sequence). Trimming removed 0 bases from V and 4 bases from J, with 7 bases in between. The DNA of the CDR3 is TGCAGTGCTAGAGATTTGGGTTACGAGCAGTACTTC. Its protein is CSARDLGYEQYF.

CDR3: CASSLRDRRNYGYTF. The CDR3 coding sequence is TGTGCCAGCAGCCTACGGGACAGAAGAAACTATGGCTACACCTTC. V gene TRBV5-4 combines with J gene TRBJ1-2, with TRBD1 matching over 7 bases. Germline values: CDR1 SGHNT, CDR2 YYREEE (reference sequence). The CDR3 sequence is 15 residues long. With V trimmed by 4 bases and J by 2 bases, 8 bases remained unmatched. Variable domain in full (rest from reference TRBV5-4 and TRBJ1-2): ETGVTQSPTHLIKTRGQQVTLRCSSQSGHNTVSWYQQALGQGPQFIFQYYREEENGRGNFPPRFSGLQFPNYSSELNVNALELDDSALYLCASSLRDRRNYGYTFGSGTRLTVV.

For the CDR3, the DNA is TGCAGTGCTGTCCTGACGGAGGAGACCCAGTACTTC. This codes for CSAVLTEETQYF. The V and J genes are TRBV20-1 and TRBJ2-5, with D unclear. Trimming shortened V by 5 bases and J by 5 bases, and 12 bases separated the two germline ends. Germline V lookup: CDR1 DFQATT, CDR2 SNEGSKA (reference sequence). The CDR3 is made up of 12 amino acids.

This clonotype appeared a few times. V and J are TRBV12-3 or TRBV12-4 and TRBJ2-1; D gene unclear. The CDR3 has 14 amino acids. Trimming removed 2 bases at V and 5 bases at J, with 10 bases between. In DNA, the CDR3 is TGTGCCAGCAGTTTAAAAACAGTTGACAATGAGCAGTTCTTC. It translates to CASSLKTVDNEQFF.

The rearrangement links TRBV20-1 to TRBJ2-3, with 7 positions matching TRBD2. V lost 0 bases and J lost 0; bases outside the gene matches: 6. Germline CDR1 is DFQATT and CDR2 is SNEGSKA (reference sequence). The CDR3 has 16 amino acids. The CDR3 loop reads CSARDRWRGSTDTQYF. The CDR3 DNA reads TGCAGTGCTAGAGATCGATGGCGGGGGAGCACAGATACGCAGTATTTT.